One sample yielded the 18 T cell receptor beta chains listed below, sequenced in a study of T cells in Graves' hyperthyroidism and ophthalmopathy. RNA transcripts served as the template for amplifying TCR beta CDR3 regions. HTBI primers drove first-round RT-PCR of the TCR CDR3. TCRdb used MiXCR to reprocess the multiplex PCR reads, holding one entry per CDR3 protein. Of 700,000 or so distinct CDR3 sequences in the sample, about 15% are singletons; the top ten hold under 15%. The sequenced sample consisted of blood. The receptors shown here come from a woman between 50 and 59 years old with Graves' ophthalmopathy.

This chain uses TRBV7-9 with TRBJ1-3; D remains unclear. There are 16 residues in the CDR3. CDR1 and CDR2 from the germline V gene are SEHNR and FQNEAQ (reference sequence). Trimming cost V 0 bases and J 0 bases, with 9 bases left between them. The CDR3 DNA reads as TGTGCCAGCAGCTTAGCGTCTGCAGGCTCTGGAAACACCATATATTTT. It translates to CASSLASAGSGNTIYF.

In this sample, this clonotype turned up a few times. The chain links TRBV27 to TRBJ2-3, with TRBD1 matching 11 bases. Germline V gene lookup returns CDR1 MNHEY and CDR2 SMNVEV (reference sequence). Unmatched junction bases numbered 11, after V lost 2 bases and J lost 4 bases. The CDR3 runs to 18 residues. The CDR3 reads CASSLNPAPGQGADTQYF. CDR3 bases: TGTGCCAGCAGTTTAAACCCCGCGCCGGGACAGGGGGCAGATACGCAGTATTTT.

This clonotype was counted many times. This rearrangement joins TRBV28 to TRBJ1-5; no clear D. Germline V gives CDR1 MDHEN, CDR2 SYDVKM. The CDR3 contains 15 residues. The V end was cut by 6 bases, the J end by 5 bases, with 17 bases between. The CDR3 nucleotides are TGTGCCAGCAGACCAGTGGGTTCCCTACATCAGCCCCAGCATTTT. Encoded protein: CASRPVGSLHQPQHF.

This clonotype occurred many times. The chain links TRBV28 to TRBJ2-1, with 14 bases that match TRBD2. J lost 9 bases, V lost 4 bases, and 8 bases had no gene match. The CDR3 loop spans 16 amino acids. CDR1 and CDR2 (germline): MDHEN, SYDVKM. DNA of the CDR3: TGTGCCAGCAGTTACTCGGGACTAGCGGGAGTTGTTGAGCAGTTCTTC. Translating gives CASSYSGLAGVVEQFF.

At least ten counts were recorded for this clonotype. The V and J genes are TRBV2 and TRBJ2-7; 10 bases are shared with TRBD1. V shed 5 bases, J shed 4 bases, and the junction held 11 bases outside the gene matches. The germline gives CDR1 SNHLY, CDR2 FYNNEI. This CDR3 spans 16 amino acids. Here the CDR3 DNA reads TGTGCCAGCAGTCCAACCGGGACAGGGGCTCCGTACGAGCAGTACTTC. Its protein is CASSPTGTGAPYEQYF.

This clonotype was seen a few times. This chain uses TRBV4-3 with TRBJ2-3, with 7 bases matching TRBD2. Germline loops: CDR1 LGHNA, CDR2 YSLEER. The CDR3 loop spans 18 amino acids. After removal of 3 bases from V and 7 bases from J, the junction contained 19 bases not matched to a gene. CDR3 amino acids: CASSHRNGTTWFLNTQYF. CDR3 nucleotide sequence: TGCGCCAGCAGCCACAGGAACGGGACTACCTGGTTCCTTAATACGCAGTATTTT.

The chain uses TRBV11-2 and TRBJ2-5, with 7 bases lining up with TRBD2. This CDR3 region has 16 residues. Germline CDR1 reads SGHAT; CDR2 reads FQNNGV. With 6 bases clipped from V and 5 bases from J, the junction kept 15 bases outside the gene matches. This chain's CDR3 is CASSQNYRDYEETQYF. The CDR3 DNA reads TGTGCCAGCAGTCAAAATTACCGGGACTATGAGGAGACCCAGTACTTC.

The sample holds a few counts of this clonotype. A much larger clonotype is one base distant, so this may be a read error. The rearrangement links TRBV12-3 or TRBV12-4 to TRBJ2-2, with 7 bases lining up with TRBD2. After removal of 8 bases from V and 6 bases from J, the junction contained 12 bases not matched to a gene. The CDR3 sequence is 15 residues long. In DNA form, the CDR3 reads TGTGCCAGCGAGACACTAGCGACGGCGTCCGGGGAGCTGTTTTTT. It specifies CASETLATASGELFF.

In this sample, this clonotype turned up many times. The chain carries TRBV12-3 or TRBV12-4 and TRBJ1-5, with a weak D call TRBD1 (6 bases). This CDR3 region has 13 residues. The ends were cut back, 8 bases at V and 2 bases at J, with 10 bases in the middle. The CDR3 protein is CASGQLGNQPQHF. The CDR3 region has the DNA TGTGCCAGCGGACAGTTGGGCAATCAGCCCCAGCATTTT.

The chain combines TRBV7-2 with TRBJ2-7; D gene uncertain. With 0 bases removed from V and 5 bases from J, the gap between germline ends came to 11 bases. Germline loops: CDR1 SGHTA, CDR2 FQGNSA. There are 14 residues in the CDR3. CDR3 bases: TGTGCCAGCAGCTTAGCGCTCGGTCCTCACGAGCAGTACTTC. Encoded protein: CASSLALGPHEQYF. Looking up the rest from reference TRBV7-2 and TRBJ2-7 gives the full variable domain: GAGVSQSPSNKVTEKGKDVELRCDPISGHTALYWYRQSLGQGLEFLIYFQGNSAPDKSGLPSDRFSAERTGGSVSTLTIQRTQQEDSAVYLCASSLALGPHEQYFGPGTRLTVT.

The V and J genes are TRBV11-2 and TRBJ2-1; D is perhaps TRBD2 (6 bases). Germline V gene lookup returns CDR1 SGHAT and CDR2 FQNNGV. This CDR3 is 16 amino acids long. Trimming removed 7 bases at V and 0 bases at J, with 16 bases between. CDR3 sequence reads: CASNPGRGSSYNEQFF. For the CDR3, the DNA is TGTGCCAGCAACCCCGGGCGGGGAAGCTCCTACAATGAGCAGTTCTTC.

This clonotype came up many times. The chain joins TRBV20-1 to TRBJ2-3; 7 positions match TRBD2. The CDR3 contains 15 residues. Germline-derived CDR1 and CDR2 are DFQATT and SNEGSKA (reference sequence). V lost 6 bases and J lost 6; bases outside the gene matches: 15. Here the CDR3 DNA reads TGCAGTGCGGGCGGGACTATCCCGATGCTGGATACGCAGTATTTT. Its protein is CSAGGTIPMLDTQYF.

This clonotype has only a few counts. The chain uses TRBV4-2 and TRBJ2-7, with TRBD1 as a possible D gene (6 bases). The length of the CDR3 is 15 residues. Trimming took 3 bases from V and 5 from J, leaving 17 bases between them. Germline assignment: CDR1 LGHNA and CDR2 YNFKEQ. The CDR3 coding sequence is TGTGCCAGCAGCCACGAGGGGGAAAGAAAGGACGAGCAGTACTTC. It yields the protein CASSHEGERKDEQYF.

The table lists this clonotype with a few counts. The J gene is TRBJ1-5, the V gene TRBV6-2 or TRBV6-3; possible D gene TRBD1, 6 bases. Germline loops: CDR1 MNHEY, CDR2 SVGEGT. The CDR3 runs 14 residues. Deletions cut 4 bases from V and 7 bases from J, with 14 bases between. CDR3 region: CASSFPGGRQPQHF. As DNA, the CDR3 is TGTGCCAGCAGTTTTCCTGGGGGGCGCCAGCCCCAGCATTTT.

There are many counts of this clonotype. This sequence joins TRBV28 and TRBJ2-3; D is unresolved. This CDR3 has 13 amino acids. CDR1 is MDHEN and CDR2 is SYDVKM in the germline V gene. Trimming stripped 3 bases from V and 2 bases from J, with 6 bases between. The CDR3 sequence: CASSFGPTDTQYF. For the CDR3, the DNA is TGTGCCAGCAGTTTTGGGCCCACAGATACGCAGTATTTT.

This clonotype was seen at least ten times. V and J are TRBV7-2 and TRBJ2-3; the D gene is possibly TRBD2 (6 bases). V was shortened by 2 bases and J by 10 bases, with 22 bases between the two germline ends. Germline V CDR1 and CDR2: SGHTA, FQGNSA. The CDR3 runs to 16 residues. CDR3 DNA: TGTGCCAGCAGCTTAAGTAGGAGGGTGGACCCACGCCCGCAGTATTTT. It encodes CASSLSRRVDPRPQYF.

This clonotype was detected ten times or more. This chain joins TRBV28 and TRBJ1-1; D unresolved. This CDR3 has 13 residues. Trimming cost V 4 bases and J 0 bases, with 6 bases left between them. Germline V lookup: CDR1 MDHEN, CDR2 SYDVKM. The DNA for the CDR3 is TGTGCCAGCAGTTGGCGGCTGAACACTGAAGCTTTCTTT. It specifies CASSWRLNTEAFF. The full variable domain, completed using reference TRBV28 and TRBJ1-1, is DVKVTQSSRYLVKRTGEKVFLECVQDMDHENMFWYRQDPGLGLRLIYFSYDVKMKEKGDIPEGYSVSREKKERFSLILESASTNQTSMYLCASSWRLNTEAFFGQGTRLTVV.

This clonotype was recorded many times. As DNA, the CDR3 is TGCAGCGTTTGGCAGGGGGGCTACGAGCAGTACTTC. This codes for CSVWQGGYEQYF. J is TRBJ2-7 and V is TRBV29-1; maybe TRBD1 (7 bases). Trimming removed 5 bases at V and 3 bases at J, with 11 bases between. The CDR3 sequence is 12 residues long. Germline CDR1 is SQVTM and CDR2 is ANQGSEA.